Following are 18 T cell receptor beta chains from one sample sequenced in a study of regulatory T cells in long-lasting Graves disease. Time point defined: newly diagnosed GD, antithyroid drugs for less than 3 months. TCR sequences were obtained from RNA taken from PBMCs. According to the study, TCR beta libraries were built with iRepertoire HTBI primers and CDR3-region Arm-PCR. TCRdb analysed the multiplex PCR reads with MiXCR anew, one entry per CDR3 protein. The sample contains a few hundred thousand distinct CDR3 sequences, around 21% of which appear only once. The material was peripheral blood mononuclear cells (PBMCs), obtained at new diagnosis, from a patient treated with antithyroid drugs. Receptors originate from a female donor with Graves disease.

This clonotype was observed at least ten times. The chain combines TRBV3-1 with TRBJ1-2, with D uncertain. Germline V CDR1 and CDR2: LGHDT, YNNKEL (reference sequence). Trimming took 0 bases from V and 0 from J, leaving 8 bases between them. The CDR3 runs 15 residues. CDR3 DNA sequence: TGTGCCAGCAGCCAAGACGGCGGCCCTAACTATGGCTACACCTTC. The encoded protein is CASSQDGGPNYGYTF. Complete variable domain (other parts from reference TRBV3-1 and TRBJ1-2): DTAVSQTPKYLVTQMGNDKSIKCEQNLGHDTMYWYKQDSKKFLKIMFSYNNKELIINETVPNRFSPKSPDKAHLNLHINSLELGDSAVYFCASSQDGGPNYGYTFGSGTRLTVV.

This clonotype was seen a few times. The rearrangement uses TRBV10-3 and TRBJ1-1; 8 positions agree with TRBD1. The CDR3 has 14 amino acids. The germline V gene encodes CDR1 ENHRY and CDR2 SYGVKD. The V and J ends lost 6 bases and 4 bases, in that order; junction bases with no gene match: 7. Written as DNA, the CDR3 is TGTGCCATCAGGGAGACAGGGGTAGTCACTGAAGCTTTCTTT. As protein: CAIRETGVVTEAFF.

This clonotype came up many times. V and J are TRBV7-2 and TRBJ2-3; tentatively, D is TRBD1 (6 bases). Trimming shortened V by 6 bases and J by 1 base, and 17 bases separated the two germline ends. CDR1 SGHTA and CDR2 FQGNSA come from the germline V gene. The CDR3 sequence is 16 residues long. CDR3 loop: CASSLGRGGGTDTQYF. DNA of the CDR3: TGTGCCAGCAGTTTGGGCAGGGGTGGGGGCACAGATACGCAGTATTTT. The whole variable domain, filled in from reference TRBV7-2 and TRBJ2-3, reads GAGVSQSPSNKVTEKGKDVELRCDPISGHTALYWYRQSLGQGLEFLIYFQGNSAPDKSGLPSDRFSAERTGGSVSTLTIQRTQQEDSAVYLCASSLGRGGGTDTQYFGPGTRLTVL.

This clonotype was observed a handful of times. The chain employs TRBV9 and TRBJ1-2; a weak D match, TRBD1 (5 bases). In germline, CDR1 is SGDLS, CDR2 YYNGEE. The CDR3 runs to 15 residues. The germline V and J ends were trimmed by 3 bases and 2 bases, with 14 bases remaining between them. CDR3 protein: CASSGQYRENYGYTF. Here the CDR3 DNA reads TGTGCCAGCAGCGGACAGTATAGGGAGAACTATGGCTACACCTTC.

Many counts were recorded for this clonotype. The chain uses TRBV20-1 and TRBJ2-5; D is perhaps TRBD1 or TRBD2 (6 bases each). Between the trimmed V and J ends, which lost 0 bases and 5 bases, there was a span of 19 bases. Germline values: CDR1 DFQATT, CDR2 SNEGSKA (reference sequence). There are 16 residues in the CDR3. In DNA form, the CDR3 reads TGCAGTGCTAGAGATTGGGGGGCCCAGGGGCTGGAGACCCAGTACTTC. Translating it yields CSARDWGAQGLETQYF.

This clonotype was found a few times. The V gene is TRBV10-3, the J gene TRBJ2-1; 12 bases align to TRBD2. The ends lost 10 bases at V and 5 bases at J; junction bases unmatched: 6. This CDR3 contains 14 residues. From germline, CDR1 is ENHRY and CDR2 SYGVKD. The CDR3 nucleotides read TGTGCCACAAGCCTAGCGGGGGGGAACAATGAGCAGTTCTTC. It yields the protein CATSLAGGNNEQFF.

There are many counts of this clonotype. The V gene is TRBV6-1, the J gene TRBJ1-2; D gene ambiguous. Germline V gives CDR1 MNHNS, CDR2 SASEGT. The length of the CDR3 is 14 residues. V gave up 1 base and J gave up 8 bases, with 14 bases separating them. The CDR3 loop is CASSEVGGRRGYTF. The CDR3 DNA reads TGTGCCAGCAGTGAAGTAGGCGGGAGGAGAGGCTACACCTTC.

Comment on this clonotype: This may stem from a read error, because a much larger clone lies one nucleotide away. Given the absence of the conserved phenylalanine or tryptophan at the CDR3 end, a read error is likely. V gene TRBV7-2 combines with J gene TRBJ2-1; D gene uncertain. V was trimmed by 1 base and J by 7 bases, leaving 20 bases between them. CDR1 and CDR2 (germline): SGHTA, FQGNSA. The CDR3 has 17 residues. In DNA form, the CDR3 reads TGTGCCAGCAGCTTAGTCCACGGGCGTACAGTGGGAAATGAGCAGTTCCTC. Protein sequence: CASSLVHGRTVGNEQFL.

The chain is built from TRBV10-3 and TRBJ1-5, with TRBD1 as a possible D gene (5 bases). This CDR3 is 13 amino acids long. The ends were cut back, 4 bases at V and 6 bases at J, with 10 bases in the middle. Germline CDR1 reads ENHRY; CDR2 reads SYGVKD. CDR3 residues: CAISGREGQPQHF. Written as DNA, the CDR3 is TGTGCCATCAGTGGCAGGGAGGGTCAGCCCCAGCATTTT.

The rearrangement uses TRBV20-1 and TRBJ2-7; 13 nucleotides line up with TRBD2. The CDR3 runs 13 residues. Germline values: CDR1 DFQATT, CDR2 SNEGSKA (reference sequence). V lost 5 bases and J lost 7; bases outside the gene matches: 5. In DNA, the CDR3 is TGCAGTGCTGCAGGACTAGCGGGGGCTGAGCAGTACTTC. Its translation is CSAAGLAGAEQYF.

This clonotype was found many times. This rearrangement joins TRBV7-9 to TRBJ1-1; D is perhaps TRBD1 (6 bases). This CDR3 spans 15 amino acids. The ends were cut back, 5 bases at V and 1 base at J, with 14 bases in the middle. The germline CDR1 and CDR2 sequences are SEHNR and FQNEAQ (reference sequence). The CDR3 DNA reads TGTGCCAGCAGCCCGACAGGAGACCCGAACACTGAAGCTTTCTTT. It specifies CASSPTGDPNTEAFF.

The rearrangement joins TRBV28 to TRBJ1-2; 9 bases fit TRBD1. The CDR3 extends over 15 amino acids. Germline CDR1 MDHEN, CDR2 SYDVKM. J gave up 5 bases and V 6 bases, and 10 bases lay outside the gene matches. CDR3 DNA: TGTGCCAGCAGCCACGGACAGGGGACGTGGTATGGCTACACCTTC. This translates into CASSHGQGTWYGYTF.

This clonotype was detected ten times or more. The rearrangement joins TRBV16 to TRBJ1-1; D is uncertain. Looked up from germline, CDR1 is KGHSY and CDR2 is FQNENV. The CDR3 runs 15 residues. V gave up 0 bases and J gave up 0 bases, with 8 bases separating them. CDR3 residues: CASSQSPQLNTEAFF. CDR3 bases: TGTGCCAGCAGCCAATCGCCACAGTTGAACACTGAAGCTTTCTTT.

This clonotype has at least ten counts. The V gene is TRBV28, the J gene TRBJ2-7; the match to TRBD1 covers 8 bases. Germline trimming cut 6 bases from V and 2 bases from J; bases unmatched to any gene: 6. In germline, CDR1 is MDHEN, CDR2 SYDVKM. The CDR3 has 14 amino acids. The DNA for the CDR3 is TGTGCCAGCAGGAGAGACAGGGGTGCCTACGAGCAGTACTTC. Residues: CASRRDRGAYEQYF.

V gene TRBV12-3 or TRBV12-4 combines with J gene TRBJ2-1; 7 bases map to TRBD2. The V segment lost 3 bases and the J segment 6 bases; nucleotides outside the gene matches: 5. The CDR3 is 14 amino acids. The CDR3 DNA follows: TGTGCCAGCAGTTTGGCTAGCGGAGCCAATGAGCAGTTCTTC. Its protein product is CASSLASGANEQFF.

This clonotype has a count of ten or more. The rearrangement joins TRBV20-1 to TRBJ1-4, with 9 positions matching TRBD1. Germline trimming cut 6 bases from V and 6 bases from J; bases unmatched to any gene: 5. The CDR3 has 13 amino acids. CDR1 and CDR2 (germline): DFQATT, SNEGSKA (reference sequence). CDR3 nucleotide sequence: TGCAGTGCCAAACAGGGGGCATATGAAAAACTGTTTTTT. It translates to CSAKQGAYEKLFF.

This clonotype has ten or more counts. The chain carries TRBV20-1 and TRBJ2-7, with 8 bases fitting TRBD2. V trimming: 2 bases; J trimming: 6 bases; junction bases outside the gene matches: 15. This CDR3 has 16 residues. CDR1 is DFQATT, CDR2 SNEGSKA, per germline (reference sequence). CDR3 nucleotides: TGCAGTGCTAGACAAAGCTCCAGACCGGGACTAGGCGAGCAGTACTTC. Its translation is CSARQSSRPGLGEQYF.

This clonotype was detected once. The chain combines TRBV7-2 with TRBJ2-3; no definite D call. The germline V and J ends were trimmed by 5 bases and 5 bases, with 11 bases remaining between them. Germline V lookup: CDR1 SGHTA, CDR2 FQGNSA. The CDR3 consists of 13 residues. CDR3 sequence (DNA): TGTGCCAGCAGCCAAATACGTCAAGATACGCAGTATTTT. Translated: CASSQIRQDTQYF.